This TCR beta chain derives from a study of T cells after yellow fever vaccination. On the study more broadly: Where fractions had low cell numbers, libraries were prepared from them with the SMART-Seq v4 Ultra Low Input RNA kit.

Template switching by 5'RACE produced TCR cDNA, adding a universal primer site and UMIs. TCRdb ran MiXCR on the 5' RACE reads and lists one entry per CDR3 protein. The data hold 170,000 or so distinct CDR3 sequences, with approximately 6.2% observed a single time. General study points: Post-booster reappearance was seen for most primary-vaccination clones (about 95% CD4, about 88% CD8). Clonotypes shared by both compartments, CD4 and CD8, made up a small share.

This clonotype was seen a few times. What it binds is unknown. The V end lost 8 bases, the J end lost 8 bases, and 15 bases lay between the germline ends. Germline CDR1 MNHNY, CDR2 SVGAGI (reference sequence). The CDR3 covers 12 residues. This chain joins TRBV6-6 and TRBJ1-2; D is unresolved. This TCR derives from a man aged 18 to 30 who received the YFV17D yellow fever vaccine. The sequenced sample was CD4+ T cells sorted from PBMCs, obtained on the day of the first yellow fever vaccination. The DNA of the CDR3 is TGTGCCAGCCGGGAGACCGTGGGCGGCTACACCTTC. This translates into CASRETVGGYTF.